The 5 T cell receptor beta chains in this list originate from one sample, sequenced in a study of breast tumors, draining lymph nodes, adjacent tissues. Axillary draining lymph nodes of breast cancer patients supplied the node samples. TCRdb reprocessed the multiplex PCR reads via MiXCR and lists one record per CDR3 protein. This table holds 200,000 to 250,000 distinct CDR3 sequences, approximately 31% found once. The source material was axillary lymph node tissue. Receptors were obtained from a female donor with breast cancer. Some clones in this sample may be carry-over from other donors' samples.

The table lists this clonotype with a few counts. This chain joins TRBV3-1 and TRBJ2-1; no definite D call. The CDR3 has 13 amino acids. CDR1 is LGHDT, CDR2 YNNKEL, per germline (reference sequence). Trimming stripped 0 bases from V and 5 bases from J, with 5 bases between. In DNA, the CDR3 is TGTGCCAGCAGCCAAGACCTTAACAATGAGCAGTTCTTC. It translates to CASSQDLNNEQFF.

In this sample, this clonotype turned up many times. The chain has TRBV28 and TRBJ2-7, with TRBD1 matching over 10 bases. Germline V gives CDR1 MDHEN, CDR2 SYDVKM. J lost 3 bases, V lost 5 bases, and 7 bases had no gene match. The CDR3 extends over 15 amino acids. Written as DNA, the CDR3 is TGTGCCAGCAGTCCCACGGGGGACAGGGGCTACGAGCAGTACTTC. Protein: CASSPTGDRGYEQYF.

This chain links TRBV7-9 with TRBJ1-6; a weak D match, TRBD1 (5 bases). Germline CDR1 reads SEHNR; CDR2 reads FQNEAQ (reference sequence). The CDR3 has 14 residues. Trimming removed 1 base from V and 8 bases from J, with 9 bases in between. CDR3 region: CASSLGDGHSPLHF. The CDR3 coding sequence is TGTGCCAGCAGCTTAGGGGACGGTCATTCACCCCTCCACTTT.

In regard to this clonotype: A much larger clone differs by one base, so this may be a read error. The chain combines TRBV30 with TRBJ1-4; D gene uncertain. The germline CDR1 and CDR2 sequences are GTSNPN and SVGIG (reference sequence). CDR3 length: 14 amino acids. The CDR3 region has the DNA TGTGCCTGGAGTAAAGATGCAACTAATGAAGAACTGTTTTTT. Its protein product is CAWSKDATNEELFF.

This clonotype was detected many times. The CDR3 loop reads CASSYGPRYEQYF. In nucleotides, the CDR3 is TGTGCCAGCAGTTACGGCCCAAGGTACGAGCAGTACTTC. V gene TRBV6-2 or TRBV6-3 combines with J gene TRBJ2-7; D remains ambiguous. Trimming cost V 2 bases and J 4 bases, with 9 bases left between them. The germline gives CDR1 MNHEY, CDR2 SVGEGT. There are 13 residues in the CDR3.